One and the same sample provided the 14 T cell receptor beta chains below, sequenced in a study of T cell changes during pregnancy in multiple sclerosis. TCRdb keeps only in-frame clones here, not all; method: immunoSEQ multiplex PCR. This table has around 100,000 clones, over 80% appearing once. This specimen consisted of peripheral blood, obtained after pregnancy. The source of these receptors is a female donor with multiple sclerosis, enrolled in a pregnancy study.

The chain employs TRBV11-2 and TRBJ2-2, with 12 bases matching TRBD2. This CDR3 contains 17 residues. Germline trimming cut 5 bases from V and 0 bases from J; bases unmatched to any gene: 4. CDR1 SGHAT and CDR2 FQNNGV come from the germline V gene. The CDR3 loop is CASSKRTSGTNTGELFF. As DNA, the CDR3 is TGTGCCAGCAGCAAAAGGACTAGCGGGACGAACACCGGGGAGCTGTTTTTT.

V is TRBV29-1 and J is TRBJ1-6; 9 bases agree with TRBD1. J was trimmed by 7 bases and V by 4 bases; bases with no gene match: 2. From germline, CDR1 is SQVTM and CDR2 ANQGSEA. The CDR3 totals 13 residues. CDR3 coding DNA: TGCAGCGTTGGGACAGGGGTAAATTCACCCCTCCACTTT. It is translated as CSVGTGVNSPLHF.

The chain has TRBV5-1 and TRBJ1-1; D not certain. V was clipped by 0 bases and J by 6 bases, with 9 bases between them. Germline V gene data show CDR1 as SGHRS and CDR2 as YFSETQ. This CDR3 has 13 residues. CDR3: CASSLVGVSEAFF. The DNA of the CDR3 is TGCGCCAGCAGCTTGGTCGGGGTTTCTGAAGCTTTCTTT. The full variable domain, with the rest looked up from reference TRBV5-1 and TRBJ1-1, is KAGVTQTPRYLIKTRGQQVTLSCSPISGHRSVSWYQQTPGQGLQFLFEYFSETQRNKGNFPGRFSGRQFSNSRSEMNVSTLELGDSALYLCASSLVGVSEAFFGQGTRLTVV.

The genes are TRBV5-4 and TRBJ1-1; D possibly corresponds to TRBD1 (5 bases). Trimming pared 2 bases from V and 2 bases from J, leaving 16 bases between. Looked up from germline, CDR1 is SGHNT and CDR2 is YYREEE (reference sequence). The CDR3 sequence is 16 residues long. This chain's CDR3 is CASSLGVTGLNTEAFF. The CDR3 DNA follows: TGTGCCAGCAGCTTAGGGGTTACAGGCTTAAACACTGAAGCTTTCTTT. The full variable domain, rest sourced from reference TRBV5-4 and TRBJ1-1, is ETGVTQSPTHLIKTRGQQVTLRCSSQSGHNTVSWYQQALGQGPQFIFQYYREEENGRGNFPPRFSGLQFPNYSSELNVNALELDDSALYLCASSLGVTGLNTEAFFGQGTRLTVV.

The chain joins TRBV7-3 to TRBJ2-7; a possible D gene is TRBD1 (7 bases). The CDR3 length is 14 residues. Germline V CDR1 and CDR2: SGHTA, FQGTGA. Trimming removed 5 bases from V and 5 bases from J, with 16 bases in between. CDR3 sequence: CASSPSGGLDEQYF. DNA for the CDR3: TGTGCCAGCAGCCCCTCAGGGGGGTTGGACGAGCAGTACTTC.

J is TRBJ2-1 and V is TRBV19; D unresolved. Trimming pared 4 bases from V and 7 bases from J, leaving 11 bases between. Germline CDR1 reads LNHDA; CDR2 reads SQIVND (reference sequence). This CDR3 comprises 13 residues. The CDR3 region is CASSKKRANEQFF. CDR3 sequence (DNA): TGTGCCAGTAGTAAAAAAAGAGCAAATGAGCAGTTCTTC.

This clone was picked up a small number of times. The J gene is TRBJ1-1, the V gene TRBV7-9, with 9 bases that match TRBD1. The CDR3 loop spans 14 amino acids. Germline CDR1 is SEHNR and CDR2 is FQNEAQ (reference sequence). V lost 8 bases, J lost 1 base, and 5 bases stayed unmatched. The CDR3 is CASLRTGENTEAFF. For the CDR3, the DNA is TGTGCCAGCTTACGGACAGGGGAGAACACTGAAGCTTTCTTT.

This clone showed up just once. This chain uses TRBV2 with TRBJ2-7, with a possible D match to TRBD2 (6 bases). V was shortened by 6 bases and J by 10 bases, with 19 bases between the two germline ends. CDR3 size: 13 residues. The germline CDR1 and CDR2 sequences are SNHLY and FYNNEI. CDR3 in DNA: TGTGCCAGCAGGACGGGACTTTATTTGCCACAGTACTTC. Protein: CASRTGLYLPQYF. Supplemented by reference TRBV2 and TRBJ2-7, the full variable domain reads EPEVTQTPSHQVTQMGQEVILRCVPISNHLYFYWYRQILGQKVEFLVSFYNNEISEKSEIFDDQFSVERPDGSNFTLKIRSTKLEDSAMYFCASRTGLYLPQYFGPGTRLTVT.

The rearrangement joins TRBV4-3 to TRBJ1-4, with 8 nucleotides matching TRBD1. Losses at the gene ends were 8 bases for V and 8 bases for J; bases not matched to a gene: 10. CDR1 is LGHNA and CDR2 is YSLEER in the germline V gene. This CDR3 spans 14 amino acids. The CDR3 region is CASSLGQGDEKLFF. The DNA for the CDR3 is TGCGCCAGCTCCCTAGGACAGGGAGACGAAAAACTGTTTTTT.

This chain connects TRBV7-8 to TRBJ1-5, with D tentatively TRBD1 (6 bases). The CDR3 is made up of 20 amino acids. The germline V gene has CDR1 SGHVS and CDR2 FQNEAQ. The germline V and J ends were trimmed by 1 base and 0 bases, with 22 bases remaining between them. CDR3 nucleotides: TGTGCCAGCAGCTTAGTGGGGGGGGGCCCTTCGGGTCTTAGCAATCAGCCCCAGCATTTT. Translation gives CASSLVGGGPSGLSNQPQHF.

This rearrangement joins TRBV18 to TRBJ1-1; 8 positions match TRBD1. Trimming cost V 3 bases and J 4 bases; bases outside gene matches: 13. Germline CDR1 and CDR2: KGHSH and LQKENI. The CDR3 sequence is 17 residues long. CDR3 sequence reads: CASSPIPLDRGPTEAFF. The DNA of the CDR3 is TGTGCCAGCTCACCGATACCATTAGACAGGGGTCCCACTGAAGCTTTCTTT.

The gene calls are TRBV7-9 and TRBJ1-2; perhaps TRBD1 as D (5 bases). Trimming removed 5 bases from V and 2 bases from J, with 12 bases in between. This CDR3 comprises 14 residues. Germline V CDR1 and CDR2: SEHNR, FQNEAQ (reference sequence). CDR3: CASSPEQENYGYTF. CDR3 DNA sequence: TGTGCCAGCAGCCCAGAACAGGAAAACTATGGCTACACCTTC.

The V and J genes are TRBV18 and TRBJ1-6, with D possibly being TRBD1 (6 bases). V lost 6 bases and J 9 bases, leaving 18 bases between the germline ends. The CDR3 contains 15 residues. Germline lookup yields CDR1 KGHSH and CDR2 LQKENI. The CDR3 reads CASSPRTEATSPLHF. The CDR3 region has the DNA TGTGCCAGCTCTCCCAGGACAGAGGCGACTTCACCCCTCCACTTT.

The chain has TRBV18 and TRBJ2-7; 11 nucleotides match TRBD1. Trimming removed 3 bases from V and 2 bases from J; junction bases left unmatched: 0. Germline V gene sequence: CDR1 KGHSH, CDR2 LQKENI. This CDR3 region has 14 residues. CDR3 amino acids: CASSPGQGAYEQYF. For the CDR3, the DNA is TGTGCCAGCTCACCGGGACAGGGGGCCTACGAGCAGTACTTC.